Each of the 15 T cell receptor beta chains below was sequenced from the same sample in a study of control samples from healthy donors and cancer patients. The table came from immunoSEQ multiplex PCR; TCRdb's copy has only in-frame clones and leaves some out. Here the sample spans 120,000 or so clones, about 95% being singletons. Sequenced: blood. These receptors originate from a man aged 30 to 45 in good health.

This clone was picked up one time. The rearrangement joins TRBV27 to TRBJ1-1, with TRBD1 as a possible D gene (5 bases). Germline lookup yields CDR1 MNHEY and CDR2 SMNVEV (reference sequence). The CDR3 extends over 13 amino acids. V lost 8 bases to trimming and J lost 4 bases, with 14 bases between them. CDR3 sequence reads: CASGMGPGTEAFF. The CDR3 bases are TGTGCCAGCGGTATGGGGCCCGGCACTGAAGCTTTCTTT.

This clone was observed a single time. V usage is TRBV19 and J usage is TRBJ1-1, with D possibly TRBD1 on 5 matching bases. The germline V gene has CDR1 LNHDA and CDR2 SQIVND (reference sequence). This CDR3 is 14 amino acids long. The CDR3 DNA is TGTGCTACTTCAGGGTGGGATGTGGGGTATGAAGCTTTCTTT. Its translation: CATSGWDVGYEAFF.

CDR3 in amino acids: CASNGNTEAFF. The CDR3 DNA is TGTGCCAGCAACGGGAACACTGAAGCTTTCTTT. The chain joins TRBV25-1 to TRBJ1-1; D gene ambiguous. In germline, CDR1 is MGHDK, CDR2 SYGVNS. The CDR3 consists of 11 residues. Trimming removed 7 bases from V and 1 base from J, with 4 bases in between.

The genes are TRBV2 and TRBJ1-5; 7 nucleotides line up with TRBD1. Trimming took 7 bases from V and 4 from J; bases not matched to a gene: 4. This CDR3 comprises 13 residues. The germline V gene has CDR1 SNHLY and CDR2 FYNNEI. The DNA of the CDR3 is TGTGCCAGCAAGGGACAGAAAAATCAGCCCCAGCATTTT. It translates to CASKGQKNQPQHF.

This chain connects TRBV28 to TRBJ2-5, with 9 bases matching TRBD1. CDR1 is MDHEN and CDR2 is SYDVKM in the germline V gene. V was clipped by 5 bases and J by 5 bases; unmatched bases: 12. CDR3 length: 16 amino acids. This chain's CDR3 is CASSVTPDRGGETQYF. Here the CDR3 DNA reads TGTGCCAGCAGTGTTACCCCGGACAGGGGAGGGGAGACCCAGTACTTC.

V and J are TRBV6-9 and TRBJ1-2, with TRBD1 as a possible D gene (5 bases). In germline, CDR1 is MNHGY, CDR2 SVAAGI. The CDR3 has 14 residues. V lost 2 bases to trimming and J lost 8 bases, with 15 bases between them. In nucleotides, the CDR3 is TGTGCCAGCAGTTATCAGCGCGGGGCCGGAGGCTACACCTTC. Residues: CASSYQRGAGGYTF.

The J gene is TRBJ2-5, the V gene TRBV7-2, with TRBD2 matching 13 bases. Germline CDR1 SGHTA, CDR2 FQGNSA. After removal of 1 base from V and 5 bases from J, the junction contained 7 bases not matched to a gene. There are 17 residues in the CDR3. The CDR3 region is CASSLGLTSGGAETQYF. The CDR3, as DNA: TGTGCCAGCAGCTTAGGTCTTACTAGCGGGGGGGCCGAGACCCAGTACTTC.

The V call is TRBV4-3, the J call TRBJ1-5; the D gene is possibly TRBD1 (5 bases). Germline V gives CDR1 LGHNA, CDR2 YSLEER. The V gene lost 1 base and the J gene lost 6 bases, with 7 bases spanning the gap. The CDR3 loop spans 13 amino acids. This CDR3 is CASSQGGGQPQHF. CDR3 coding DNA: TGCGCCAGCAGCCAAGGGGGCGGTCAGCCCCAGCATTTT.

This clone was seen once. V and J are TRBV25-1 and TRBJ1-4; TRBD1 matches 7 bases. The V segment lost 6 bases and the J segment 5 bases; nucleotides outside the gene matches: 6. This CDR3 contains 14 residues. Looked up from germline, CDR1 is MGHDK and CDR2 is SYGVNS. CDR3 amino acids: CASSLGQMNEKLFF. The CDR3 region has the DNA TGTGCCAGCAGCTTGGGACAGATGAATGAAAAACTGTTTTTT. The complete variable domain, with remaining parts taken from reference TRBV25-1 and TRBJ1-4, reads EADIYQTPRYLVIGTGKKITLECSQTMGHDKMYWYQQDPGMELHLIHYSYGVNSTEKGDLSSESTVSRIRTEHFPLTLESARPSHTSQYLCASSLGQMNEKLFFGSGTQLSVL.

V is TRBV4-2 and J is TRBJ2-1; 12 bases are shared with TRBD2. This CDR3 spans 17 amino acids. V was clipped by 4 bases and J by 0 bases; unmatched bases: 4. CDR1 LGHNA and CDR2 YNFKEQ come from the germline V gene. The CDR3 loop is CASSPGTSGRSYNEQFF. As DNA, the CDR3 is TGTGCCAGCAGCCCTGGGACTAGCGGGCGCTCCTACAATGAGCAGTTCTTC.

The chain has TRBV25-1 and TRBJ2-7; 7 positions match TRBD1. The CDR3 is 13 amino acids. Per the germline V gene, CDR1 is MGHDK and CDR2 is SYGVNS. V lost 4 bases and J lost 3; bases outside the gene matches: 3. This CDR3 reads CASSGHRGYEQYF. DNA for the CDR3: TGTGCCAGCAGTGGGCACAGGGGCTACGAGCAGTACTTC.

V is TRBV27 and J is TRBJ1-2; 7 nucleotides line up with TRBD1. Trimming cost V 6 bases and J 2 bases; bases outside gene matches: 3. Germline V gene data show CDR1 as MNHEY and CDR2 as SMNVEV (reference sequence). The CDR3 runs to 13 residues. The CDR3 spells CASSLGQNYGYTF. The CDR3, as DNA: TGTGCCAGCAGCTTGGGACAGAACTATGGCTACACCTTC.

V and J are TRBV6-5 and TRBJ1-2; no clear D. Trimming left V 4 bases short and J 4 bases short, with 16 bases between. Looked up from germline, CDR1 is MNHEY and CDR2 is SVGAGI. The CDR3 totals 15 residues. The CDR3 nucleotides are TGTGCCAGCAGTTCCATGACCCCCGGGCCCTATGGCTACACCTTC. Translation gives CASSSMTPGPYGYTF.

The V and J genes are TRBV6-5 and TRBJ2-3; 8 bases are shared with TRBD2. This CDR3 contains 12 residues. Germline V gene data show CDR1 as MNHEY and CDR2 as SVGAGI. Trimming at V came to 6 bases and at J to 4 bases, leaving 0 bases not matched to a gene. CDR3 DNA: TGTGCCAGCAGCGGGGGGGCAGATACGCAGTATTTT. Translated, it gives CASSGGADTQYF.

This clone was seen a few times. V and J are TRBV12-3 or TRBV12-4 and TRBJ1-2, with D unclear. The CDR3 extends over 13 amino acids. V lost 3 bases, J lost 10 bases, and 15 bases lay in between. This chain's CDR3 is CASSFGSLRDYTF. CDR3 DNA sequence: TGTGCCAGCAGTTTTGGGTCCCTGAGGGACTACACCTTC.